This entry concerns a single TCR beta chain. The antigen is not known. Trimming took 2 bases from V and 3 from J, leaving 10 bases between them. This CDR3 is built from 14 residues. The data originate from a study of Graves' ophthalmopathy and Graves' hyperthyroidism. Broader study findings: The 13-signature model separated ophthalmopathy from stable hyperthyroidism at around 88% sensitivity and about 81% specificity.

Amplification from RNA transcripts yielded the TCR beta CDR3 regions. HTBI primers served in a first-round RT-PCR, which a second-round multiplex PCR followed. A single record per CDR3 protein comes from TCRdb applying MiXCR to the multiplex PCR reads. Among approximately 640,000 distinct CDR3 sequences, about 40% were seen once, and the ten largest hold more than 2.5%. The TCR sequence derives from an adult man with Graves' ophthalmopathy. The specimen was peripheral blood. The chain uses TRBV12-3 or TRBV12-4 and TRBJ2-5; no firm D call. As DNA, the CDR3 is TGTGCCAGCAGTTTAATATCTGGGGAAGAGACCCAGTACTTC. As protein: CASSLISGEETQYF.